This TCR beta chain derives from a study of human T cells and chemical hapten exposure. Treatment given: therapeutic diphenylcyclopropenone sensitization with weekly scalp DPC. Library construction involved attaching unique molecular identifiers to individual cDNA molecules, which allowed quantitative, reproducible TCR counting. TCRdb reprocessed the reads via MiXCR and lists one record per CDR3 protein. The data show about 2,600 distinct CDR3 sequences, over 35% seen once. The source material was whole blood, sampled before DPC sensitization or 2, 6, or about 24 weeks after (not recorded which). This clonotype was obtained from an adult with alopecia areata. Some clones in this sample may be carry-over from other donors' samples. This table probably holds off-target reads from a library built for another chain.

The CDR3: CASSLTGTSVVGEQFF. The CDR3 coding sequence is TGTGCCAGCTCACTTACCGGGACTAGTGTTGTTGGTGAGCAGTTCTTC. The rearrangement links TRBV18 to TRBJ2-1; 8 nucleotides align to TRBD2. The germline CDR1 and CDR2 sequences are KGHSH and LQKENI. The CDR3 is 16 residues long. V was pared by 4 bases and J by 9 bases, with 14 bases of the junction left unmatched.